This T cell receptor (beta chain) came from a study of T cell responses to AZD1222 COVID-19 vaccine. Findings and limits, study-wide: White British ancestry dominated among donors, who included more females, and clonal diversity was possibly underestimated.

The method was immunoSEQ multiplex PCR; TCRdb's version includes in-frame clones alone and lacks a portion of them. In the table there are over 130,000 clones, about 91% of which are singletons. The germline gives CDR1 MNHEY, CDR2 SVGAGI. CDR3 size: 14 residues. The germline V and J ends were trimmed by 0 bases and 5 bases, with 10 bases remaining between them. Of note for this clone: Its cognate antigen is unknown.

V is TRBV6-5 and J is TRBJ2-5; no clear D gene. The source of this sequence is an adult who received the AZD1222 COVID-19 vaccine. The specimen was peripheral blood, collected 28 days after the second AZD1222 dose. The CDR3 reads CASSYSGESETQYF. The CDR3 DNA follows: TGTGCCAGCAGTTACTCTGGGGAATCGGAGACCCAGTACTTC.